A single sample gave rise to the 7 T cell receptor beta chains below, sequenced in a study of blood T cell repertoires in COVID-19. Measured with immunoSEQ multiplex PCR; TCRdb has only the in-frame clones, and not every one. This table has some 250,000 clones, around 87% appearing once. What was sequenced was peripheral blood. Source of these receptors: a woman in her seventies with active or convalescent COVID-19.

This clone was found a few times. The V gene is TRBV3-1 (or the pseudogene TRBV3-2), the J gene TRBJ1-5; TRBD1 matches at 7 bases. There are 14 residues in the CDR3. V lost 3 bases and J lost 4; bases outside the gene matches: 3. Germline-derived CDR1 and CDR2 are LGHDT and YNNKEL (reference sequence). CDR3 loop: CASSHTGVNQPQHF. CDR3 bases: TGTGCCAGCAGCCACACAGGGGTTAATCAGCCCCAGCATTTT.

The CDR3 DNA is TGTGCCAGCTCACTCCAGGGTCAAGGGATGAACACTGAAGCTTTCTTT. Encoded protein: CASSLQGQGMNTEAFF. The chain couples TRBV18 to TRBJ1-1, with D possibly being TRBD1 (5 bases). Per germline, CDR1 KGHSH and CDR2 LQKENI. CDR3 length: 16 residues. V lost 4 bases and J lost 0, with 15 bases in between.

This CDR3 is CASSQAVDTEAFF. The CDR3 DNA follows: TGCGCCAGCAGTCAAGCGGTGGACACTGAAGCTTTCTTT. The genes are TRBV10-1 and TRBJ1-1; D is undetermined. Trimming pared 5 bases from V and 3 bases from J, leaving 10 bases between. CDR1 is WNHNN, CDR2 SYGVQD, per germline (reference sequence). The CDR3 is made up of 13 amino acids.

The J gene is TRBJ2-2, the V gene TRBV5-1, with 10 bases identical to TRBD1. The CDR3 covers 17 residues. The V and J ends lost 4 bases and 1 base, in that order; junction bases with no gene match: 7. CDR1 is SGHRS and CDR2 is YFSETQ in the germline V gene. The CDR3 DNA sequence: TGCGCCAGCAGCAGCCCTAGGACAGGGGGGAACACCGGGGAGCTGTTTTTT. Protein product: CASSSPRTGGNTGELFF.

In this sample, this clone turned up a few times. CDR3 sequence: CASSPGTRNQPQHF. The CDR3 coding sequence is TGTGCCAGCAGTCCCGGGACACGCAATCAGCCCCAGCATTTT. The chain employs TRBV6-2 or TRBV6-3 and TRBJ1-5, with a weak D call TRBD1 (6 bases). The CDR3 runs 14 residues. Germline CDR1 is MNHEY and CDR2 is SVGEGT. Trimming left V 5 bases short and J 2 bases short, with 10 bases between.

The rearrangement uses TRBV10-3 and TRBJ2-2; D remains unclear. CDR1 and CDR2 (germline): ENHRY, SYGVKD. The V end was cut by 10 bases, the J end by 4 bases, with 7 bases between. There are 11 residues in the CDR3. CDR3 in amino acids: CATRLTGELFF. The CDR3 nucleotides are TGTGCCACCAGACTCACCGGGGAGCTGTTTTTT.

This clone showed up just once. The chain carries TRBV21-1 and TRBJ1-5; TRBD1, the D gene given by the table, was not confirmed from the DNA. TRBV21-1 is a pseudogene locus. The CDR3 covers 17 residues. The CDR3 DNA sequence: TGTGCCAGCAGCGAAGGCTCCCCGGACAGGACCAATCAGCCCCAGCATTTT. The encoded protein is CASSEGSPDRTNQPQHF.